The source of this TCR beta chain is a study of identical twins (dated by TCRdb to the mid-2010s). Study-level background: To test whether fetal clonotypes persist, this study deep-sequenced TCR alpha and beta repertoires from monozygotic twins, from unrelated adults of various ages, and from cord blood. To rule out contamination, the twin experiments were replicated at different times with different library preparation protocols.

Every donor was a healthy Caucasian. Three pairs of female monozygotic twins, all aged 18 to 29 years, were included in the twin cohort. Positive isolation kits from Invitrogen were used to isolate the CD4+ and CD8+ T cell populations. Library construction relied on 5' RACE. Reads for this sample came from an Illumina HiSeq 2000. A universal primer binding site was added through template switching, and the final cDNA carried a unique molecular identifier so that TCR cDNA molecules could be counted accurately. First-strand cDNA for TCR alpha and beta chains was synthesized from specific primers in the conserved constant-segment region. To control for contamination, every cDNA library carried two barcodes: a SMART-Mk sample barcode plus Illumina barcodes. Two successive PCR steps introduced TruSeq adapter sequences along with Illumina sample barcodes. TCR alpha and beta cDNA libraries were sequenced on the Illumina HiSeq platform with custom primers. The source study handled its data this way. Raw reads were processed with MiGEC to extract unique molecular identifiers, and MiXCR was used to determine CDR3 positions. Recombination models were inferred per individual with the repgenHMM and IGoR tools using an EM algorithm. The analysis of shared clonotypes was done with the tcR package in R, with sharing normalized by the product of cloneset sizes. To study raw recombination free of thymic and clonal selection effects, out-of-frame nonproductive sequences were analyzed. The raw public data were reprocessed by TCRdb itself: fastp quality trimming at Q25, MiXCR clonotype calling, in-frame beta chains only. One record per CDR3 amino acid sequence lists the most common genes and DNA. The V and J calls were determined by TCRdb, not by the authors. The sample profile shows around 250,000 distinct CDR3 sequences; about 8.5% of them were found once. Less than 4% of the sample rests with the top ten.

Summary of the overall study and its limitations: Abundant cord blood beta clonotypes had fewer insertions, young adult naive repertoires showed a similar but weaker trend, and memory repertoires showed no such trend. Compared with coincidental sharing between unrelated individuals, an excess of low generation-probability sequences was observed among out-of-frame TCR alpha sequences shared between twins. In monozygotic twins, recombination models systematically underestimated out-of-frame TCR alpha sharing, but the models matched the sharing seen between unrelated individuals. Excess twin sharing in beta out-of-frame sequences was weaker because fewer shared sequences lowered the signal-to-noise ratio. Zero-insertion analyses could be partly confounded by invariant T cells such as MAIT and iNKT, though diverse VJ usage argued against such confounding for most clonotypes. Because the same donors could not be followed over many years, the conclusions depended on cross-sectional statistical analysis.

There are many counts of this clonotype. Its target antigen remains unknown. There are no base qualities to consult, and no much larger clone falls within one base. According to the germline V gene (reference sequence), CDR1 reads MNHEY and CDR2 reads SMNVEV. CDR3 length: 14 amino acids, cysteine to phenylalanine. This entry keeps only the CDR3 DNA: 42 bases, framed from base 1. The germline ends are 14 bases apart after V is trimmed by 7 bases and J by 5 bases. Separately, the same data were catalogued under a study of yellow fever vaccine responses in identical twins. From that second study: The authors reported that the T cell response to vaccination in identical twins appeared partly convergent and partly personalized. Focusing on identical twins, the study followed the T cell clones that responded to the vaccine, and did so with precision.

The sequenced material came from CD8+ T cells sorted from blood. The TCR originated in a woman under 30 in good health. In this chain, TRBV27 is recombined with TRBJ2-2; the D segment is perhaps TRBD1 or TRBD2, each sharing 6 matched bases. The CDR3: CASKGGLGTGELFF. The nucleotide sequence is given as TGTGCCAGCAAGGGGGGCCTGGGGACCGGGGAGCTGTTTTTT.